This T cell receptor (beta chain) was observed in a study of T-cell reconstitution after alpha-beta-depleted transplantation in children. Preparing the TCRbeta library involved the use of unique molecular identifiers. TCRdb reanalysed the PCR reads using MiXCR and keeps one entry per CDR3 protein. The repertoire includes fewer than 700,000 distinct CDR3 sequences, 23% of them detected once, and around 14% sits in the top ten. Worth noting for this clonotype: No antigen is known for it.

Broader study findings: A year had passed since transplant, and T-cell counts and diversity by then came mostly from newly produced T cells. Some patients' high day-60 TCRbeta diversity was traced to surviving recipient T cells and thymic progenitors. It was reported that alpha-beta T cells came from several hundred expanded graft clones (about two months after transplant).

The CDR3 is 13 residues long. Between the trimmed V and J ends, which lost 5 bases and 4 bases, there was a span of 12 bases. Germline CDR1 reads MNHNS; CDR2 reads SASEGT. The V and J genes are TRBV6-1 and TRBJ2-7; weak D call: TRBD2 (5 bases). The TCR comes from a boy younger than two who had a stem cell transplant for acute myeloid leukemia, so the T cells may come from the graft donor. The specimen was PBMCs, mostly from graft donor cells, collected 360 days after TCRalphabeta/CD19-depleted stem cell transplant. This CDR3 reads CASSQSRGYEQYF. The CDR3 coding sequence is TGTGCCAGCAGTCAAAGCCGAGGGTACGAGCAGTACTTC.